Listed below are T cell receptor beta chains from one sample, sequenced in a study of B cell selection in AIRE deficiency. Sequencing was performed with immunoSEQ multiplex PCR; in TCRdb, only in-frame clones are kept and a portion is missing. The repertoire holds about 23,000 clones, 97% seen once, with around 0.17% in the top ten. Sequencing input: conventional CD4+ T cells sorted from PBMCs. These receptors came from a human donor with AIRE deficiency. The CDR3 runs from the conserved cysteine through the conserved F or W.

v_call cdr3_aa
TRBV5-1 CASSVDRAGDSPLHF
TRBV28 CASSLFSGVDTQYF
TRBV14 CASSQIGSTDTQYF
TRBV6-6 CASSRGQGETEAFF
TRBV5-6 CASSLGRLAENIQYF
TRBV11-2 CASSSAQGQGVGTDTQYF
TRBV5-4 CASSFWGASEQYF
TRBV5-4 CASRDPPAFNEQFF
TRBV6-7 CASSYLCRLSSYEQYF
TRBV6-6 CASSAGTGPNSGELFF
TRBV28 CASSDDSEAFF
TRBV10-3 CAISESLGLAGDNEQFF
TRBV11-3 CASSSRQTNYGYTF
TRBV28 CASSLFAGAIVGQFF
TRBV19 CASSSLGGYTF
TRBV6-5 CASSYRDNSPLHF
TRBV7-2 CASSLSRYEQYF
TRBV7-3 CASSRGLSSTDTQYF
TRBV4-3 CASSQDLGSGANVLTF
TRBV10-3 CAISDPADRGGYGYTF
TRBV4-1 CASSQGGTGIETQYF
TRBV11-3 CASSPGLGPNEQFF
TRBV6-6 CASSSLGHEQYF
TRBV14 CASSRQGSYEQYF
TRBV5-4 CASSSPGQGYEQFF
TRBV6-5 CASRDGSLAKNIQYF
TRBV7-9 CASSLTISTAGGGETQYF
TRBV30 CAWTAASGPSYEQYF
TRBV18 CASSPGASVYEQYF
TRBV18 CASSHRDRSYEQYF
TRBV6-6 CASIRGPGELFF
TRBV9 CASSEPRGGLDTIYF
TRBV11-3 CASSSVIGDTQYF
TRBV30 CAWSLFERTCF
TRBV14 CASSQESGSHPWGTQYF
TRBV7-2 CASSLSGQGTRREKLFF
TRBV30 CAWSVRGEQPQHF
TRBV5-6 CASSLGPSSYNSPLHF
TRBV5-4 CASSLAGGNTIYF
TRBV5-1 CASSLSGTGGVYGYTF
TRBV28 CASSSDGFSGYTF
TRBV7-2 CASRLAGGPLSTDTQYF